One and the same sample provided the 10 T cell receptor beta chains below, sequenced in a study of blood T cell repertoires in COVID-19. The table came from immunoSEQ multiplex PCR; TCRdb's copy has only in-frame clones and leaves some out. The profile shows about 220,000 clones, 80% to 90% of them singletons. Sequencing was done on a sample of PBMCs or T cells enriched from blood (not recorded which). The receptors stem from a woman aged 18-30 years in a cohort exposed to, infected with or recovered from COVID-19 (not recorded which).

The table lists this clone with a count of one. As DNA, the CDR3 is TGCGCCAGCAGCTTGGGTCTGGGAGGAGATGGCAATCAGCCCCAGCATTTT. The encoded protein is CASSLGLGGDGNQPQHF. The gene calls are TRBV5-1 and TRBJ1-5; D not resolved. This CDR3 has 17 residues. CDR1 SGHRS and CDR2 YFSETQ come from the germline V gene. Trimming stripped 0 bases from V and 2 bases from J, with 15 bases between.

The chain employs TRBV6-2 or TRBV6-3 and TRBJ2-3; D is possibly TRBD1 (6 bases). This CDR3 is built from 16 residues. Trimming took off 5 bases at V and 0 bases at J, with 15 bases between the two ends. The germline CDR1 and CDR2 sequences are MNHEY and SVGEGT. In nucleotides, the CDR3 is TGTGCCAGCAGTACAGGACAGACAACTAGCACAGATACGCAGTATTTT. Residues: CASSTGQTTSTDTQYF.

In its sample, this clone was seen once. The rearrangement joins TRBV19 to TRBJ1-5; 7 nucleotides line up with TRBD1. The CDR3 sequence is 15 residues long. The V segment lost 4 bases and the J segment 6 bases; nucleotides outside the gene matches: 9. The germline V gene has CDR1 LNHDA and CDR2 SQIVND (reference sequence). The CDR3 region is CASSTGTVVSQPQHF. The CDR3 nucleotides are TGTGCCAGTAGTACTGGGACAGTGGTTAGTCAGCCCCAGCATTTT.

The CDR3 nucleotides read TGTGCCAGCAGACCCGGGATTACAGATACGCAGTATTTT. Residues: CASRPGITDTQYF. This chain links TRBV6-5 with TRBJ2-3, with TRBD2 as a possible D gene (5 bases). Trimming stripped 6 bases from V and 3 bases from J, with 10 bases between. CDR3 length: 13 residues. Germline loops: CDR1 MNHEY, CDR2 SVGAGI.

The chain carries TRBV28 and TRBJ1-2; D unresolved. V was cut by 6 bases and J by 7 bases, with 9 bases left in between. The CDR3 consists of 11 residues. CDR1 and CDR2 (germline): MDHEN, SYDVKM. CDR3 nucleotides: TGTGCCAGCAGCCCTGGCCCTGGCTACACCTTC. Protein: CASSPGPGYTF.

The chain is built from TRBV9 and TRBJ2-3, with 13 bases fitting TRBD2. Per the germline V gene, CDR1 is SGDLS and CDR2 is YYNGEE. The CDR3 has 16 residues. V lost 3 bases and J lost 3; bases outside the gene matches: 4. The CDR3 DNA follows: TGTGCCAGCAGCGAGGGGACTAGCGGGAAGACAGATACGCAGTATTTT. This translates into CASSEGTSGKTDTQYF.

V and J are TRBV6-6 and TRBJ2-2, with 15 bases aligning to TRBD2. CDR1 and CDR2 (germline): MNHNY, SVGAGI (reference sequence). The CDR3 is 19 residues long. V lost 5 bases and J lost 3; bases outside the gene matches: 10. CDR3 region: CASSPGLAGGRYDTGELFF. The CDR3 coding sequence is TGTGCCAGCAGTCCTGGACTAGCGGGAGGGCGGTATGACACCGGGGAGCTGTTTTTT.

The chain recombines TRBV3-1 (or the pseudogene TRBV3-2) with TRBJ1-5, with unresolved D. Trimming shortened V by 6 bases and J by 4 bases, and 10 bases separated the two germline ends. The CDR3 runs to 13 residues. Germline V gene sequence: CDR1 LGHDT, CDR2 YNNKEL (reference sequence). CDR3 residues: CASSRGENQPQHF. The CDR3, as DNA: TGTGCCAGCAGTCGTGGGGAGAATCAGCCCCAGCATTTT.

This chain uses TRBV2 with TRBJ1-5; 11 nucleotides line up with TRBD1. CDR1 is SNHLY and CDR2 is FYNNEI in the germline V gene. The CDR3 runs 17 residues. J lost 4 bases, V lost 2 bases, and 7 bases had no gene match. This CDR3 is CASSESIGQGANQPQHF. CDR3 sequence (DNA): TGTGCCAGCAGTGAATCTATAGGACAGGGGGCGAATCAGCCCCAGCATTTT.

The CDR3 here is CASSSTRHGNTIYF. CDR3 DNA sequence: TGTGCCAGCAGCTCCACGAGGCACGGAAACACCATATATTTT. The chain is built from TRBV28 and TRBJ1-3; D call uncertain. The CDR3 has 14 residues. CDR1 and CDR2 from the germline V gene are MDHEN and SYDVKM. The V end was cut by 6 bases, the J end by 4 bases, with 13 bases between. Full variable domain (remainder filled in from reference TRBV28 and TRBJ1-3): DVKVTQSSRYLVKRTGEKVFLECVQDMDHENMFWYRQDPGLGLRLIYFSYDVKMKEKGDIPEGYSVSREKKERFSLILESASTNQTSMYLCASSSTRHGNTIYFGEGSWLTVV.